These 2 T cell receptor beta chains originate from one sample sequenced in a study of Graves' ophthalmopathy and Graves' hyperthyroidism. As the template, RNA transcripts were used to amplify TCR beta CDR3 regions. RT-PCR was first run with HTBI primers, then multiplex PCR in a second round. TCRdb re-derived calls from the multiplex PCR reads in MiXCR, one entry per CDR3 protein. The sample has hundreds of thousands of distinct CDR3 sequences, 35% to 50% seen once. Sequenced input: peripheral blood. Receptor source: an adult man with Graves' ophthalmopathy.

In its sample, this clonotype was seen once. This CDR3 is missing its conserved last phenylalanine or tryptophan, likely due to a read error. Because the CDR3's place on the DNA is in doubt, the DNA is left out and the CDR3 is given as listed by TCRdb. The chain links TRBV7-9 to TRBJ1-2; the table's D call, TRBD1, has no DNA check behind it. The CDR3 contains 8 residues when both ends are counted. Germline-derived CDR1 and CDR2 are SEHNR and FQNEAQ (reference sequence). CDR3 in amino acids: CASSFMGP.

This clonotype showed up many times. The chain uses TRBV12-5 and TRBJ2-5; D gene unclear. This CDR3 contains 13 residues. V was trimmed by 7 bases and J by 0 bases, leaving 9 bases between them. The germline V gene has CDR1 LGHNT and CDR2 FRNRAP. This CDR3 is CASVERYQETQYF. CDR3 DNA sequence: TGTGCTAGTGTTGAAAGGTACCAAGAGACCCAGTACTTC.